This TCR beta chain was found in a study of graft-versus-host responses after intestinal transplantation listed by TCRdb under 2021. For context, the study as a whole: Recipients received multivisceral, liver-intestinal, or isolated intestinal transplants. Every recipient was given anti-thymocyte globulin induction, followed by around three years of maintenance tacrolimus and steroids. A peak of at least 4% donor T cells among recipient peripheral blood mononuclear cells was the definition used for donor T cell macrochimerism. Bulk TCR-beta CDR3 sequencing was used to track graft-versus-host and host-versus-graft alloreactive T cell clones in the graft, circulation and bone marrow after intestinal transplantation. Rather than going through the commercial service, samples from three later patients were sequenced in-house on an Illumina MiSeq and processed with MiXCR. The cohort enrolled some 25 intestinal transplant recipients including one retransplant, and 3 patients lacking pretransplant specimens were excluded. Alloreactive clones were identified by sequencing pre-transplant mixed lymphocyte reaction products and comparing them with unstimulated pre-transplant donor and recipient T cells. Findings and caveats that apply to the study as a whole: Peak levels of circulating GvH clones were associated with declines in HvG clones early after transplant. GvH clones were found in recipient bone marrow, and some of the GvH clones appeared earlier in ileal mucosa or blood, which is consistent with an intestinal mucosal origin. In patients with donor T cell macrochimerism, the allografts had high GvH to HvG T cell clonal ratios. The relatively low number and heterogeneity of intestinal transplant patients limited the conclusions.

CDR1 SGDLS and CDR2 YYNGEE are derived from the germline V gene. The cysteine opens and the phenylalanine closes a CDR3 of 12 amino acids. The only DNA kept is the CDR3, 36 bases in frame from the first base. The library was built by means of the immunoSEQ multiplex PCR assay. Adaptive Biotechnologies carried out high-throughput TCR-beta CDR3 sequencing of genomic DNA for most patients. The original pipeline was this. TCR sequencing data were retrieved from Adaptive's ImmunoSEQ software for around 20 patients, whereas a few other patients were processed with MiXCR and VDJtools. CDR3 nucleotide sequences shared between donor and recipient were removed because the origin of such sequences could not be assigned. To count as alloreactive, a clone needed at least 2-fold expansion over unstimulated cells and a minimum CFSE-low frequency of 0.002% (template counts) or 0.001% (read counts). Mappable clones were those detected in sequenced pre-transplant spleen, lymph node, or MLR CFSE-low populations of the donor or recipient. Cumulative frequency of alloreactive clones was calculated as a percentage of all sequences weighted by copy number. The table was pulled from immuneACCESS by TCRdb, which kept in-frame rearrangements only. Such tables lose some clones; where checked, under half of the loss comes from unresolved V genes, and the rest has no known cause. The V and J calls and clone size are taken from that table; D and trimming were inferred from the DNA. The sample includes 50,000 to 75,000 clones, with roughly nine tenths observed a single time. The ten largest clones add up to about 1.7% of the sample.

About this clone itself: Its antigen remains undetermined. Germline and junction disagree at one end, which may indicate a read error.

Intraepithelial and lamina propria lymphocytes were isolated from graft specimens using dithiothreitol, EDTA incubations and collagenase D digestion. Serial intestinal graft biopsy specimens collected up to 600 days after transplant underwent bulk TCR-beta sequencing. The source of this sequence is a human patient who received an intestinal transplant, so some T cells may come from the graft donor. Sequencing was performed on ileum tissue, taken more than 350 days after transplant. The chain links TRBV9 with TRBJ2-4, with the D assignment possibly TRBD1 or TRBD2, given 5 matching bases for each. The sequence in DNA is TGTGCCAGCGGCGCGCCTCCGGGACCACCAAACTTC. Protein translation: CASGAPPGPPNF.